The rows below give T cell receptor beta chains drawn from one sample of a study of cytomegalovirus exposure and HLA in healthy donors. Some clones are missing from TCRdb's copy, which holds only in-frame ones; the method was immunoSEQ multiplex PCR. The sample records 150,000 to 200,000 clones, 75% to 90% being singletons. Sequenced sample: PBMCs. The receptors derive from a male donor in good health and CMV-seropositive. Each CDR3 is given with its conserved first and last residue. A D gene is named only where the DNA matches it firmly. Clone size appears in some rows only: once, few, many, or a class for an expanded clone.

cdr3_length | j_call | clone_size | d_call | v_call | cdr3_nt | cdr3_aa
15 | TRBJ1-3 | . | . | TRBV2 | TGTGCCAGCAGTGGCAGGACCAGGGCAGGAAACACCATATATTTT | CASSGRTRAGNTIYF
15 | TRBJ1-1 | . | . | TRBV15 | TGTGCCACCAGCAGGGATAACAGGGCCAACACTGAAGCTTTCTTT | CATSRDNRANTEAFF
14 | TRBJ2-7 | . | . | TRBV4-2 | TGTGCCAGCAGCCAAGATTGGGACATCTACGAGCAGTACTTC | CASSQDWDIYEQYF
12 | TRBJ2-1 | . | . | TRBV7-9 | TGTGCCAGCAGCTCACAGGGTACTGAGCAGTTCTTC | CASSSQGTEQFF
15 | TRBJ2-3 | . | . | TRBV9 | TGTGCCAGCAGCGTACAAAGCGGCCGCACAGATACGCAGTATTTT | CASSVQSGRTDTQYF
14 | TRBJ2-7 | . | TRBD1 | TRBV19 | TGTGCCAGTAGTACCCATTCGACAGGGGCCGAGCAGTACTTC | CASSTHSTGAEQYF
13 | TRBJ2-5 | . | . | TRBV4-1 | TGCGCCAGCAGCCAAGATCGGGCCAGGGTCCCCTACTTC | CASSQDRARVPYF
15 | TRBJ2-2 | . | TRBD1 | TRBV6-6 | TGTGCCAGCACCCGAGGGACAGGGGGGCCCGGGGAGCTGTTTTTT | CASTRGTGGPGELFF
14 | TRBJ2-3 | . | TRBD2 | TRBV29-1 | TGCAGCGTCCTGGGACTAGCGCGCACAGATACGCAGTATTTT | CSVLGLARTDTQYF
16 | TRBJ1-2 | . | TRBD1 | TRBV29-1 | TGCAGCGTTGAAGCCCCGGGACAGAGAGCTAACTATGGCTACACCTTC | CSVEAPGQRANYGYTF
15 | TRBJ1-6 | . | TRBD1 | TRBV27 | TGTGCCAGCAGTCCACCGGGACAGACTAATTCACCCCTCCACTTT | CASSPPGQTNSPLHF
13 | TRBJ2-7 | . | TRBD1 | TRBV30 | TGTGCCTGGACGGGACAGGGGGCTTACGAGCAGTACTTC | CAWTGQGAYEQYF
15 | TRBJ2-1 | . | TRBD2 | TRBV19 | TGTGCCAGTAGTATGGACACTAGCGGTTACAATGAGCAGTTCTTC | CASSMDTSGYNEQFF
14 | TRBJ2-1 | few | . | TRBV9 | TGTGCCAGCAGCGTACAGGGGATCGACAATGAGCAGTTCTTC | CASSVQGIDNEQFF
14 | TRBJ2-7 | once | . | TRBV5-1 | TGCGCCAGCAGCTTGGCAGCCAGAGGCTGGGAGCAGTACTTC | CASSLAARGWEQYF
12 | TRBJ1-2 | few | . | TRBV19 | TGTGCCAGTAACTTCGGGGAAGATGGCTACACCTTC | CASNFGEDGYTF
15 | TRBJ1-4 | . | TRBD1 | TRBV6-6 | TGTGCCAGCAGTTACTCCGGGACAGGGAGCGAAAAACTGTTTTTT | CASSYSGTGSEKLFF
11 | TRBJ2-7 | once | . | TRBV2 | TGTGCCAGCATCTACGCTTCCGAGCAGTACTTC | CASIYASEQYF
17 | TRBJ2-3 | few | . | TRBV30 | TGTGCCTGGAGTGTTACAATTCTCAGGGCCCTCACAGATACGCAGTATTTT | CAWSVTILRALTDTQYF
14 | TRBJ1-2 | . | . | TRBV30 | TGTGCCTGGAGTGAACCCCCCGGACAGTATGGCTACACCTTC | CAWSEPPGQYGYTF
15 | TRBJ1-2 | . | . | TRBV11-3 | TGTGCCAGCAGCTTAGAGGGCAGGACAACAGATGGCTACACCTTC | CASSLEGRTTDGYTF
15 | TRBJ2-6 | few | . | TRBV11-2 | TGTGCCAGCAGCTTAGGGGGCGCTGGGGCCAACGTCCTGACTTTC | CASSLGGAGANVLTF
12 | TRBJ2-7 | . | . | TRBV7-3 | TGTGCCAGCAGCCAGGGAGGCGACGAGCAGTACTTC | CASSQGGDEQYF
15 | TRBJ1-3 | . | . | TRBV27 | TGTGCCAGCAGTGTGACAAGTTCCTCTGGAAACACCATATATTTT | CASSVTSSSGNTIYF
14 | TRBJ2-3 | . | . | TRBV12-5 | TGTGCTAGTGGTTTGTCGCGGGGCACAGATACGCAGTATTTT | CASGLSRGTDTQYF
14 | TRBJ2-7 | . | . | TRBV5-1 | TGCGCCAGCAGCGAAAGAGGGATTTGGTACGAGCAGTACTTC | CASSERGIWYEQYF
12 | TRBJ2-7 | . | . | TRBV27 | TGTGCCAGCCGACCGACTCCCTACGAGCAGTACTTC | CASRPTPYEQYF
12 | TRBJ2-5 | once | TRBD1 | TRBV29-1 | TGCAGCGGGGTACAGGGGCAAGAGACCCAGTACTTC | CSGVQGQETQYF
13 | TRBJ2-4 | . | . | TRBV6-4 | TGTGCCAGCAGTAGCGGGGCCAAAAACATTCAGTACTTC | CASSSGAKNIQYF
15 | TRBJ1-3 | few | . | TRBV9 | TGTGCCAGCAGCGTAGCCCCCTTTGGGGGGTACACCATATATTTT | CASSVAPFGGYTIYF
15 | TRBJ2-1 | . | . | TRBV7-7 | TGTGCTAGCAGCTTAGAACTCGCCACGATGAATGAGCAGTTCTTC | CASSLELATMNEQFF
15 | TRBJ1-3 | once | . | TRBV6-5 | TGTGCCAGCAGTAAGACAGTCGCCGTTCGAAACACCATATATTTT | CASSKTVAVRNTIYF
16 | TRBJ2-7 | once | TRBD2 | TRBV6-5 | TGTGCCAGCAGTTACTTCCCTAGCGGGATTGAATACGAGCAGTACTTC | CASSYFPSGIEYEQYF
13 | TRBJ1-1 | . | . | TRBV27 | TGTGCCAGCCGTGGAATTACAGGGATCTTAGCTTTCTTT | CASRGITGILAFF
17 | TRBJ2-7 | . | TRBD1 | TRBV29-1 | TGCAGCGTTGAAGGCCCGAAGGACAGGGGCCTCTCCTACGAGCAGTACTTC | CSVEGPKDRGLSYEQYF
15 | TRBJ2-1 | few | TRBD2 | TRBV2 | TGTGCCAGCAGCCCTCGGGAGGCGAGTTCCAATGAGCAGTTCTTC | CASSPREASSNEQFF
16 | TRBJ1-2 | . | . | TRBV4-1 | TGCGCCAGCAGCCAAGTTCAGGGCACAAAGAATTATGGCTACACCTTC | CASSQVQGTKNYGYTF
15 | TRBJ2-2 | . | TRBD1 | TRBV13 | TGTGCCAGCAGCTTTGCCACAGGGGTAGCCGGGGAGCTGTTTTTT | CASSFATGVAGELFF
14 | TRBJ2-7 | . | TRBD2 | TRBV6-1 | TGTGCCAGCAGTGCCGGGACTAGCGGCTACGAGCAGTACTTC | CASSAGTSGYEQYF
15 | TRBJ1-2 | . | TRBD1 | TRBV19 | TGTGCCAGTAGTACAAAGAAGACAGGGGACTATGGCTACACCTTC | CASSTKKTGDYGYTF
15 | TRBJ1-4 | once | . | TRBV19 | TGTGCCAGTAAAAGCCGCACCGCAACTAATGAAAAACTGTTTTTT | CASKSRTATNEKLFF
16 | TRBJ1-2 | . | . | TRBV6-5 | TGTGCCAGCAGTTACAGGCAGGGCCCCTTAGGCTATGGCTACACCTTC | CASSYRQGPLGYGYTF
15 | TRBJ1-6 | . | . | TRBV9 | TGTGCCAGCAGCGTTTTAGACAGACCTGGCGGACCCCTCCACTTT | CASSVLDRPGGPLHF
15 | TRBJ1-1 | . | TRBD1 | TRBV7-2 | TGTGCCAGCAGCCCAGACAGGGGCCGAGGGACTGAAGCTTTCTTT | CASSPDRGRGTEAFF
14 | TRBJ2-2 | . | TRBD2 | TRBV30 | TGTGCCTGCCACTCTCTAGCGGCTACCGGGGAGCTGTTTTTT | CACHSLAATGELFF
16 | TRBJ1-3 | . | TRBD1 | TRBV5-1 | TGCGCCAGCAGCTACGGAGGGGACAGCGGCGGAAACACCATATATTTT | CASSYGGDSGGNTIYF
16 | TRBJ2-5 | . | . | TRBV6-1 | TGTGCCAGCAGTGAAGGGGCCCGGGGAACCCAAGAGACCCAGTACTTC | CASSEGARGTQETQYF
13 | TRBJ1-2 | . | . | TRBV2 | TGTGCCAGCAGGCGCAGGGAGGCGGATGGCTACACCTTC | CASRRREADGYTF
15 | TRBJ1-1 | . | TRBD1 | TRBV6-1 | TGTGCCAGCAGATTGGACAGGGCTACGAACACTGAAGCTTTCTTT | CASRLDRATNTEAFF
12 | TRBJ1-1 | . | TRBD1 | TRBV27 | TGTGCCAGCAGTTTCCTACAGGGGACGGCTTTCTTT | CASSFLQGTAFF